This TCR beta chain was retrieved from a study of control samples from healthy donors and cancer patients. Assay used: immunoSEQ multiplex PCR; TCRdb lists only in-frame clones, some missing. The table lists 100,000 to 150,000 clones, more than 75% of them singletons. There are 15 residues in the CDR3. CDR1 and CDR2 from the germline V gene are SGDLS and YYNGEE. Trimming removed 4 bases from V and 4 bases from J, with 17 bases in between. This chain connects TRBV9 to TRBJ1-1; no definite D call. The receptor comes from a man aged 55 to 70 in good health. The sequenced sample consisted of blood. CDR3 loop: CASSPHAGTGTEAFF. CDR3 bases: TGTGCCAGCAGCCCCCACGCGGGAACGGGCACTGAAGCTTTCTTT.